Detailed here is one T cell receptor (beta chain). There is no known antigen for this receptor. Base qualities are not provided; no much larger clone lies one nucleotide away. TCRbeta CDR3 regions were amplified from genomic DNA using the immunoSEQ Assay, a bias-controlled multiplex PCR. As for the original processing: The number of nucleated cells in each sample was estimated from the amplification of reference gene primers within the assay. Sequence reads were collapsed and filtered to measure the absolute abundance of every unique TCRbeta CDR3 rearrangement. For each sample, productive Simpson clonality was calculated as the square root of Simpson's diversity index over productive rearrangements. TCRdb retrieved this table from immuneACCESS and kept in-frame rearrangements only. Not all clones are present; in checked studies, unresolved V genes account for under half, and no reason is known for the remainder. The V and J calls and the clone size are those of that table, but D and trimming were determined from the DNA. The sample profile shows about 160,000 clones; 70% to 90% of them were found once. Of the sample, under 4.5% is held by the ten largest clones.

Each collaborating institution followed its own protocols to collect whole blood in K2EDTA tubes. Collaborator samples were shipped for TCRbeta analysis as frozen whole blood, isolated PBMCs, or DNA extracted from either sample type. Its CDR3 holds 15 amino acids, cysteine through phenylalanine. Just the 45-base CDR3 DNA is kept, in frame starting at base 1. V and J are truncated by 4 bases and 7 bases respectively, leaving an intervening sequence of 17 bases. The sample is drawn from a study of blood T cell repertoires in COVID-19 (dated by TCRdb to 2018 to 2021). With regard to the full study: The collaborator samples originated in the United States, Italy and Spain and spanned the acute and convalescent phases of COVID-19. Where available, HLA class I and class II types were obtained from metadata supplied by the sample provider rather than from assay-based typing. A de-identified subject ID, COVID-19 status, age in years and sex were almost always included in the sample metadata. The repertoires were made available in a free public database intended to serve as a resource for research on the immune response to SARS-CoV-2. The material from the prospective study consisted of cDNA or gDNA derived from T cells, B-cell-depleted T cells, or PBMCs. Deeply sampled blood TCRbeta repertoires from subjects exposed to, actively infected with, or recovered from COVID-19 were included in the dataset. Samples were obtained from the ongoing ImmuneRACE study (first 160 participants) and from about 1,300 subjects provided by 6 global collaborators.

General study outcomes and caveats: Clinical and demographic metadata were provided uncurated, with the amount varying by source and participant.

Recombination linked TRBV5-3 to TRBJ1-4; confidence is insufficient to name the D gene. Being an ORF, TRBV5-3 has a function that is uncertain. Sequencing input: peripheral blood. The receptor comes from a woman aged 70-85 years with acute or convalescent COVID-19. The bases read TGTGCCAGAAGCCCGACTGCAGCCGCCGGTGAAAAACTGTTTTTT. Translated, this is CARSPTAAAGEKLFF.